Below, 32 T cell receptor beta chains from the same sample are listed, as sequenced in a study of blood T cells in healthy people across ages (dated by TCRdb to the mid-2010s). The library was built by means of 5' RACE. The sample was run on an Illumina HiSeq 2500. The second PCR ran for roughly 7 to 12 cycles and used a J-beta primer mix along with a sample-barcoded 5' primer. TCRdb redid the processing of the public reads, applying fastp at Q25 and MiXCR, and retained in-frame beta chains. Entries are consolidated by CDR3 protein sequence, retaining the most common genes and DNA. The sample yields about 650,000 distinct CDR3 sequences; 52% were counted once. Together, the top ten hold less than 15% of the sample. Sequenced material: blood. These TCRs come from an elderly woman in good health.

On this clonotype: A much larger clone lies a single base off, so this may be a read error. The V and J genes are TRBV5-1 and TRBJ2-1; 11 bases fit TRBD2. The J call may be incorrect, as the DNA end agrees better with TRBJ2-7. CDR3 size: 16 residues. Germline lookup yields CDR1 SGHRS and CDR2 YFSETQ. CDR3 residues: CASSPGTSGVSCEQYF. As DNA, the CDR3 is TGCGCCAGCAGCCCCGGGACTAGCGGCGTTTCCTGCGAGCAGTACTTC.

This clonotype was found many times. The chain recombines TRBV27 with TRBJ1-5; 8 nucleotides match TRBD1. Germline loops: CDR1 MNHEY, CDR2 SMNVEV (reference sequence). V was clipped by 5 bases and J by 5 bases; unmatched bases: 5. This CDR3 is built from 14 residues. The CDR3 is CASSKRQGYQPQHF. The CDR3, as DNA: TGTGCCAGCAGTAAGCGACAGGGGTATCAGCCCCAGCATTTT.

The chain couples TRBV4-2 to TRBJ2-5; TRBD1 matches at 10 bases. The tail of the sequence fits TRBJ2-4 better, so the J call may be wrong. There are 16 residues in the CDR3. Per germline, CDR1 LGHNA and CDR2 YNFKEQ. The CDR3 loop is CASSQGGTGEVNIQYF. CDR3 coding DNA: TGTGCCAGCAGCCAAGGGGGGACAGGGGAGGTGAACATTCAGTACTTC.

The chain uses TRBV12-3 or TRBV12-4 and TRBJ1-5; D is uncertain. Trimming cost V 5 bases and J 11 bases, with 13 bases left between them. CDR3 length: 12 residues. CDR3 DNA: TGTGCCAGCAGTCAGGTCAATAAGTCCCAGCATTTT. It encodes CASSQVNKSQHF.

This clonotype has more than one count but fewer than ten. J is TRBJ2-2 and V is TRBV3-1, with D perhaps assigned TRBD1 or TRBD2 (6 bases each). Deletions cut 1 base from V and 9 bases from J, with 12 bases between. Germline V gives CDR1 LGHDT, CDR2 YNNKEL (reference sequence). CDR3 length equals 14 residues. The CDR3 here is CASSQASRGRELFF. The CDR3, as DNA: TGTGCCAGCAGCCAAGCATCCCGGGGGCGGGAGCTGTTTTTT. Filled out from reference TRBV3-1 and TRBJ2-2, the complete variable domain reads DTAVSQTPKYLVTQMGNDKSIKCEQNLGHDTMYWYKQDSKKFLKIMFSYNNKELIINETVPNRFSPKSPDKAHLNLHINSLELGDSAVYFCASSQASRGRELFFGEGSRLTVL.

The J gene is TRBJ2-6, the V gene TRBV7-9; D is ambiguous. The CDR3 spans 17 residues. The V and J ends lost 1 base and 1 base respectively, with 11 bases between them. Germline-derived CDR1 and CDR2 are SEHNR and FQNEAQ (reference sequence). Written as DNA, the CDR3 is TGTGCCAGCAGCTTAGTTGGCAGACTTTCTGGGGCCAACGTCCTGACTTTC. Encoded protein: CASSLVGRLSGANVLTF.

Turning to this clonotype: A clone one base away is much larger, so this may be a read error. The V call is TRBV27, the J call TRBJ2-1, with D possibly being TRBD2 (6 bases). Germline lookup yields CDR1 MNHEY and CDR2 SMNVEV (reference sequence). CDR3 length equals 17 residues. For the CDR3, the DNA is TGTGTCAGCAGTTACTCTCAAACTAGGAGGGCTAGGGGTGAGCAGTTCTTC. Translation gives CVSSYSQTRRARGEQFF.

The V and J genes are TRBV25-1 and TRBJ1-1; a weak D match, TRBD1 (5 bases). The germline V gene has CDR1 MGHDK and CDR2 SYGVNS. CDR3 length equals 13 residues. Trimming took off 6 bases at V and 1 base at J, with 9 bases between the two ends. CDR3 protein: CASRETANTEAFF. The CDR3 DNA is TGTGCCAGCAGGGAGACAGCGAACACTGAAGCTTTCTTT.

This clonotype occurred a few times. The chain links TRBV6-6 to TRBJ1-2; tentatively, D is TRBD1 (5 bases). Germline V gives CDR1 MNHNY, CDR2 SVGAGI (reference sequence). Trimming left V 8 bases short and J 4 bases short, with 20 bases between. The CDR3 length is 15 residues. As DNA, the CDR3 is TGTGCCAGCGGCGACACGGGGCGGGGGTTCTATGGCTACACCTTC. It translates to CASGDTGRGFYGYTF.

The rearrangement links TRBV3-1 to TRBJ1-1; a weak D match, TRBD1 (5 bases). Germline V gene sequence: CDR1 LGHDT, CDR2 YNNKEL (reference sequence). The CDR3 is made up of 14 amino acids. V was pared by 4 bases and J by 10 bases, with 19 bases between. CDR3 in DNA: TGTGCCAGCAGCCCTGGACCCCAACTTAGGGGAGCTTTCTTT. Protein sequence: CASSPGPQLRGAFF.

This clonotype came up a few times. The chain couples TRBV5-1 to TRBJ2-3; 10 nucleotides match TRBD2. CDR1 SGHRS and CDR2 YFSETQ come from the germline V gene. The junction had 4 bases not matched to a gene; V was cut back by 7 bases and J by 2 bases. This CDR3 is 14 amino acids long. CDR3 coding DNA: TGCGCCAGCCGGACTAGCGGCAACACAGATACGCAGTATTTT. Its translation is CASRTSGNTDTQYF.

This clonotype appeared many times. The V and J genes are TRBV20-1 and TRBJ2-4, with 7 nucleotides matching TRBD1. This CDR3 contains 13 residues. Trimming at V came to 6 bases and at J to 6 bases, leaving 8 bases not matched to a gene. Germline V CDR1 and CDR2: DFQATT, SNEGSKA (reference sequence). CDR3 nucleotides: TGCAGTGCCAGGATCCGGGACAGAAACATTCAGTACTTC. Encoded protein: CSARIRDRNIQYF.

Here the CDR3 DNA reads TGTGCCAGCAGCTCCCCACGTTGGGGACAGGGGAACAATGAGCAGTACTTC. Protein: CASSSPRWGQGNNEQYF. The V gene is TRBV11-1, the J gene TRBJ2-5; 10 bases fit TRBD1. The germline CDR1 and CDR2 sequences are SGHAT and FQDESV (reference sequence). This CDR3 has 17 amino acids. V gave up 4 bases and J gave up 11 bases; unmatched junction bases: 19. Full variable domain (missing parts from reference TRBV11-1 and TRBJ2-5): EAEVAQSPRYKITEKSQAVAFWCDPISGHATLYWYRQILGQGPELLVQFQDESVVDDSQLPKDRFSAERLKGVDSTLKIQPAELGDSAMYLCASSSPRWGQGNNEQYFGPGTRLLVL.

This chain joins TRBV6-5 and TRBJ2-3, with TRBD2 matching over 8 bases. The CDR3 is 16 amino acids. V was clipped by 6 bases and J by 5 bases; unmatched bases: 13. CDR1 and CDR2 from the germline V gene are MNHEY and SVGAGI. The CDR3 DNA follows: TGTGCCAGCAGCCCTCGAGGTAGCGGGAAAAGAGATACGCAGTATTTT. It yields the protein CASSPRGSGKRDTQYF.

This clonotype occurred once. The chain joins TRBV6-5 to TRBJ2-3; 10 bases are shared with TRBD2. In germline, CDR1 is MNHEY, CDR2 SVGAGI. The CDR3 spans 15 residues. After removal of 7 bases from V and 9 bases from J, the junction contained 13 bases not matched to a gene. CDR3 in amino acids: CASNPLAGVRETQYF. The CDR3 bases are TGTGCCAGCAACCCCCTAGCGGGAGTAAGAGAGACGCAGTATTTT.

This chain uses TRBV5-1 with TRBJ1-2; D unresolved. Germline V gene lookup returns CDR1 SGHRS and CDR2 YFSETQ. CDR3 length equals 14 residues. Trimming removed 5 bases from V and 0 bases from J, with 11 bases in between. CDR3 DNA: TGCGCCAGCAGGCAGGCGGAAACTAACTATGGCTACACCTTC. Residues: CASRQAETNYGYTF.

This clonotype occurred a few times. The chain links TRBV14 to TRBJ2-5; D is perhaps TRBD2 (5 bases). V gave up 3 bases and J gave up 3 bases, with 8 bases separating them. CDR1 is SGHDN and CDR2 is FVKESK in the germline V gene. The CDR3 spans 13 residues. CDR3 nucleotide sequence: TGTGCCAGCAGCCAGGACTTGAAAGAGACCCAGTACTTC. Its translation is CASSQDLKETQYF.

This clonotype is a singleton in its sample. A read error is possible here, since a much larger clone lies one base away. Here the CDR3 reads CASSFDRLGSKEQFF. The CDR3 DNA sequence: TGTGCCAGCAGTTTCGACAGATTAGGTAGCAAGGAGCAGTTCTTC. This sequence joins TRBV11-1 and TRBJ2-1, with D maybe TRBD1 (5 bases). From germline, CDR1 is SGHAT and CDR2 FQDESV (reference sequence). Trimming took 6 bases from V and 10 from J, leaving 22 bases between them. The CDR3 covers 15 residues. Together with reference TRBV11-1 and TRBJ2-1, the CDR3 gives the full variable domain: EAEVAQSPRYKITEKSQAVAFWCDPISGHATLYWYRQILGQGPELLVQFQDESVVDDSQLPKDRFSAERLKGVDSTLKIQPAELGDSAMYLCASSFDRLGSKEQFFGPGTRLTVL.

This chain connects TRBV7-2 to TRBJ2-4, with 8 bases fitting TRBD1. Judging by the DNA end, TRBJ2-5 fits better; the J call may be wrong. The CDR3 totals 15 residues. Per the germline V gene, CDR1 is SGHTA and CDR2 is FQGNSA. The CDR3 here is CASSGDRIVLETQYF. CDR3 bases: TGTGCCAGCAGCGGGGACAGGATTGTGTTAGAGACCCAGTACTTC.

This clonotype was counted at least ten times. This chain connects TRBV20-1 to TRBJ2-3, with a tentative D call TRBD2 (5 bases). V lost 5 bases and J 0 bases, leaving 12 bases between the germline ends. This CDR3 has 14 amino acids. CDR1 and CDR2 from the germline V gene are DFQATT and SNEGSKA (reference sequence). The CDR3 DNA reads as TGCAGTGCTCGGGATATCGCTAGCACAGATACGCAGTATTTT. Its translation: CSARDIASTDTQYF.

Comments on this clonotype: A much more abundant neighbour one base away suggests this may be a read error. V usage is TRBV9 and J usage is TRBJ2-1; 11 bases align to TRBD2. This CDR3 is built from 16 residues. In germline, CDR1 is SGDLS, CDR2 YYNGEE. V was clipped by 0 bases and J by 5 bases; unmatched bases: 4. The CDR3: CASSVVAGGTHNEQFF. The CDR3 DNA is TGTGCCAGCAGCGTAGTAGCGGGAGGGACCCACAATGAGCAGTTCTTC.

This clonotype was found many times. This sequence joins TRBV28 and TRBJ2-7, with D perhaps TRBD1 (5 bases). The V gene lost 6 bases and the J gene lost 1 base, with 10 bases spanning the gap. This CDR3 region has 13 residues. Germline-derived CDR1 and CDR2 are MDHEN and SYDVKM. The CDR3 region is CASRETASYEQYF. The DNA for the CDR3 is TGTGCCAGCAGGGAGACAGCTTCCTACGAGCAGTACTTC.

The V and J genes are TRBV28 and TRBJ2-1, with TRBD1 identical over 10 bases. The J call could be wrong; TRBJ2-7 is a better fit for the DNA end. CDR3 length: 13 amino acids. Germline lookup yields CDR1 MDHEN and CDR2 SYDVKM. The CDR3 DNA reads as TGTGCCAGCAGTAGACAGGGGGCCAATGAGCAGTACTTC. This encodes CASSRQGANEQYF.

This clonotype was seen at least ten times. V usage is TRBV9 and J usage is TRBJ2-5; 10 nucleotides align to TRBD2. With V trimmed by 0 bases and J by 4 bases, 6 bases remained unmatched. The CDR3 totals 16 residues. Germline CDR1 SGDLS, CDR2 YYNGEE. Here the CDR3 DNA reads TGTGCCAGCAGCGTAGGCTCACTAGCGGGACGAGAGACCCAGTACTTC. This gives the protein CASSVGSLAGRETQYF. The whole variable domain, filled in from reference TRBV9 and TRBJ2-5, reads DSGVTQTPKHLITATGQRVTLRCSPRSGDLSVYWYQQSLDQGLQFLIQYYNGEERAKGNILERFSAQQFPDLHSELNLSSLELGDSALYFCASSVGSLAGRETQYFGPGTRLLVL.

About this clonotype: At one of its ends the junction is not consistent with the germline gene, which may arise from a read error. This chain links TRBV12-3 or TRBV12-4 with TRBJ2-6, with a weak D call TRBD2 (5 bases). The CDR3 consists of 13 residues. CDR3 in DNA: TGTGCCAGCAGTCGAGTGGAGGCCAACGTCCCGACTTTC. Protein sequence: CASSRVEANVPTF.

This clonotype was seen at least ten times. The V call is TRBV6-2 or TRBV6-3, the J call TRBJ2-7, with D tentatively TRBD1 (6 bases). The CDR3 is 14 residues long. The germline V gene has CDR1 MNHEY and CDR2 SVGEGT. V lost 6 bases, J lost 0 bases, and 12 bases lay in between. The CDR3 loop is CASRPGQFSYEQYF. CDR3 DNA sequence: TGTGCCAGCAGACCCGGACAGTTCTCCTACGAGCAGTACTTC.

The chain recombines TRBV20-1 with TRBJ2-3, with 10 bases matching TRBD2. Trimming cost V 6 bases and J 1 base; bases outside gene matches: 7. The CDR3 extends over 15 amino acids. CDR1 DFQATT and CDR2 SNEGSKA come from the germline V gene (reference sequence). CDR3 bases: TGCAGTGCAAAGCGGGAGGGCCTGCGCACAGATACGCAGTATTTT. This translates into CSAKREGLRTDTQYF.

The sample holds one count of this clonotype. The J gene is TRBJ2-5, the V gene TRBV20-1; 8 bases line up with TRBD2. V lost 1 base and J lost 5; bases outside the gene matches: 6. This CDR3 spans 14 amino acids. Germline-derived CDR1 and CDR2 are DFQATT and SNEGSKA (reference sequence). CDR3 sequence reads: CSARAGGALETQYF. The CDR3 DNA sequence: TGCAGTGCTAGAGCCGGGGGGGCCCTTGAGACCCAGTACTTC.

This clonotype was detected a few times. The chain joins TRBV3-1 to TRBJ1-6; possible D gene TRBD1, 6 bases. This CDR3 is built from 19 residues. Trimming removed 4 bases at V and 8 bases at J, with 27 bases between. Per germline, CDR1 LGHDT and CDR2 YNNKEL (reference sequence). CDR3 sequence (DNA): TGTGCCAGCAGCCCGAGAGGTTGGGGGCAGGGTTCCGAGTATTCACCCCTCCACTTT. Its protein is CASSPRGWGQGSEYSPLHF.

This clonotype was seen ten or more times. The chain combines TRBV3-1 with TRBJ1-2; D call uncertain. Germline CDR1 is LGHDT and CDR2 is YNNKEL (reference sequence). This CDR3 is 15 amino acids long. The V gene lost 3 bases and the J gene lost 4 bases, with 15 bases spanning the gap. In DNA form, the CDR3 reads TGTGCCAGCAGCCATTGGACGGCTAACAGCTATGGCTACACCTTC. It codes for CASSHWTANSYGYTF. The whole variable domain, remainder taken from reference TRBV3-1 and TRBJ1-2, is DTAVSQTPKYLVTQMGNDKSIKCEQNLGHDTMYWYKQDSKKFLKIMFSYNNKELIINETVPNRFSPKSPDKAHLNLHINSLELGDSAVYFCASSHWTANSYGYTFGSGTRLTVV.

This clonotype was picked up many times. The chain has TRBV9 and TRBJ2-7; D not certain. Germline V gene data show CDR1 as SGDLS and CDR2 as YYNGEE. The CDR3 loop spans 15 amino acids. V shed 0 bases and J shed 6 bases, with 16 bases lying between them. The chain's CDR3 is CASSVENRPSAEQYF. For the CDR3, the DNA is TGTGCCAGCAGCGTAGAGAATAGGCCTTCAGCCGAGCAGTACTTC.

The chain links TRBV27 to TRBJ2-7; D is perhaps TRBD1 or TRBD2 (5 bases each). Germline lookup yields CDR1 MNHEY and CDR2 SMNVEV (reference sequence). CDR3 length equals 18 residues. With 3 bases removed from V and 3 bases from J, the gap between germline ends came to 24 bases. The CDR3 DNA is TGTGCCAGCAGTTTGCAGGGTGGCACCCGGGATTGGAGCTACGAGCAGTACTTC. Translated: CASSLQGGTRDWSYEQYF.